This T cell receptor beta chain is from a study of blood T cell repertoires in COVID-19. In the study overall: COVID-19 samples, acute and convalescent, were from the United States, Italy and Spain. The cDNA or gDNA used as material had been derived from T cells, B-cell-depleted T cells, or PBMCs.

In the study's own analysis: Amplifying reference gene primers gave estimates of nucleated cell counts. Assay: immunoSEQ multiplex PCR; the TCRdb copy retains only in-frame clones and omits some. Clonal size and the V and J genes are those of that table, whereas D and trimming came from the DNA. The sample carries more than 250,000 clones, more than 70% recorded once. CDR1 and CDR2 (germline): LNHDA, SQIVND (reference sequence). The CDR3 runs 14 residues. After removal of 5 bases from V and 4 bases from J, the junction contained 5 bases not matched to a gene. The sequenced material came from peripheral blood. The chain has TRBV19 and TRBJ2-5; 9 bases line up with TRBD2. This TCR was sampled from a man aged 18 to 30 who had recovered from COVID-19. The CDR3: CASSVGLAPETQYF. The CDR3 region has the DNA TGTGCCAGTAGTGTGGGACTAGCTCCAGAGACCCAGTACTTC.